A selection of T cell receptor beta chains follows, all from one sample in a study of blood T cell repertoires in COVID-19. TCRdb keeps only in-frame clones here, not all; method: immunoSEQ multiplex PCR. The top ten hold around 11% of the sample, which has around 180,000 clones, around 80% seen once. Input material: peripheral blood. The receptors originated from a woman aged 80 or over with COVID-19, enrolled during active disease. Both conserved end residues are part of each CDR3. The order of the fields is clone size, V gene, J gene, D gene, CDR3 protein, CDR3 DNA. A D gene is named only where the DNA matches it firmly. Expanded clones are given a class, and other clones once, few, many or no size at all.

.	TRBV6-5	TRBJ2-3	.	CASASGGGDTQYF	TGTGCCAGCGCTAGCGGAGGGGGAGATACGCAGTATTTT
.	TRBV5-5	TRBJ1-2	.	CASSLPGDGYTF	TGTGCCAGCAGCTTGCCGGGTGATGGCTACACCTTC
.	TRBV11-2	TRBJ1-5	.	CASSLDGNSNQPQHF	TGTGCCAGCAGCTTAGACGGGAATAGCAATCAGCCCCAGCATTTT
once	TRBV6-2/TRBV6-3	TRBJ2-2	TRBD2	CASSYSRGLAGHTGELFF	TGTGCCAGCAGTTACAGCCGAGGACTAGCGGGGCACACCGGGGAGCTGTTTTTT
.	TRBV6-5	TRBJ2-3	TRBD1	CASRDRGPTTDTQYF	TGTGCCAGCAGAGACAGGGGGCCCACCACAGATACGCAGTATTTT
few	TRBV19	TRBJ1-2	TRBD1	CASNRDSWGYTF	TGTGCCAGTAACCGGGACAGCTGGGGCTACACCTTC
.	TRBV27	TRBJ2-7	TRBD2	CASIKGGSHEQYF	TGTGCCAGCATAAAGGGAGGGTCCCACGAGCAGTACTTC
.	TRBV7-3	TRBJ2-1	TRBD1	CASSPGGQGYNEQFF	TGTGCCAGCAGCCCCGGGGGACAGGGCTACAATGAGCAGTTCTTC
.	TRBV5-8	TRBJ2-7	.	CASSLITLGGAAYEQYF	TGTGCCAGCAGCTTGATAACGTTGGGGGGGGCCGCCTACGAGCAGTACTTC
.	TRBV5-1	TRBJ2-5	TRBD1	CASSPRQGIQETQYF	TGCGCCAGCAGCCCGAGACAGGGAATCCAAGAGACCCAGTACTTC
.	TRBV9	TRBJ1-3	TRBD1	CASSVDSGQHSTIYF	TGTGCCAGCAGCGTAGACTCGGGACAGCACAGCACCATATATTTT
.	TRBV14	TRBJ2-7	.	CASSQRIRTQPYEQYF	TGTGCCAGCAGCCAAAGGATCAGGACTCAGCCCTACGAGCAGTACTTC
once	TRBV28	TRBJ2-1	TRBD2	CASSRTSGGYNEQFF	TGTGCCAGCAGTAGGACTAGCGGGGGATACAATGAGCAGTTCTTC
.	TRBV27	TRBJ2-7	.	CASRQAASPYEQYF	TGTGCCAGCCGACAAGCTGCCAGCCCCTACGAGCAGTACTTC
.	TRBV9	TRBJ2-2	.	CASSPRLVPNTGELFF	TGTGCCAGCAGCCCACGACTAGTTCCAAACACCGGGGAGCTGTTTTTT
.	TRBV7-9	TRBJ1-2	TRBD1	CASSFTAGGLLGYTF	TGTGCCAGCAGCTTTACGGCAGGGGGCCTGCTTGGCTACACCTTC
once	TRBV4-1	TRBJ1-6	.	CASSQDGNTGGRSPLHF	TGCGCCAGCAGCCAAGATGGCAACACAGGTGGCAGATCACCCCTCCACTTT
.	TRBV19	TRBJ1-2	.	CASSPISLYGYTF	TGTGCCAGTAGCCCCATATCGCTATATGGCTACACCTTC
.	TRBV7-8	TRBJ2-2	.	CASSPSPRQIRGTGELFF	TGTGCCAGCAGCCCGTCCCCCCGACAGATTAGGGGCACCGGGGAGCTGTTTTTT
once	TRBV5-1	TRBJ2-3	TRBD2	CASSQGLAGTDTQYF	TGCGCCAGCAGCCAGGGACTAGCGGGTACAGATACGCAGTATTTT